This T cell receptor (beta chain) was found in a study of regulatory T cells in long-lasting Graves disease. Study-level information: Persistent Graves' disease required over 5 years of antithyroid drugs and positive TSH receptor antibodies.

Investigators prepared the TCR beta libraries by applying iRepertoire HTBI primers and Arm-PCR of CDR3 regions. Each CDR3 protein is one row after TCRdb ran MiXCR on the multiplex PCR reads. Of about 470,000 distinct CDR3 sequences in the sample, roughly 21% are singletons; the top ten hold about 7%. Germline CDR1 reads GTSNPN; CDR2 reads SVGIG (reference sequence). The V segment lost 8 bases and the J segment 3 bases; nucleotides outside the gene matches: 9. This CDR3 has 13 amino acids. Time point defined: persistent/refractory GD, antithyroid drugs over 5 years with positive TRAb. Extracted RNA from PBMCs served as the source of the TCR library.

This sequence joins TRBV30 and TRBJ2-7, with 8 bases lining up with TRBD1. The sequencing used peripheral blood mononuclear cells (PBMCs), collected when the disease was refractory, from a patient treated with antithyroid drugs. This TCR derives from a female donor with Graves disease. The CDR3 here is CALRRGPGYEQYF. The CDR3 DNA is TGTGCCCTACGCAGGGGGCCAGGCTACGAGCAGTACTTC.